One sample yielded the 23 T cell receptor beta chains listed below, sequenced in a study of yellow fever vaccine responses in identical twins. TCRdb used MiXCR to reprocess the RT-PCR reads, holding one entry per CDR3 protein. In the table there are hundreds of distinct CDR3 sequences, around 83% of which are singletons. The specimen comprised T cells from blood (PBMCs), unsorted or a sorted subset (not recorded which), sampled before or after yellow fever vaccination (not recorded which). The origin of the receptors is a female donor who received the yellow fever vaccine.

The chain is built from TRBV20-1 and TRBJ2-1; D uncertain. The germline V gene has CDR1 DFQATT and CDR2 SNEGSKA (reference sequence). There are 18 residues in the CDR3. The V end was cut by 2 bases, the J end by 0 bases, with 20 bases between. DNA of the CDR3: TGCAGTGCTAGACCCCTCACCGGTACTTCCAGCTCCTACAATGAGCAGTTCTTC. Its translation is CSARPLTGTSSSYNEQFF.

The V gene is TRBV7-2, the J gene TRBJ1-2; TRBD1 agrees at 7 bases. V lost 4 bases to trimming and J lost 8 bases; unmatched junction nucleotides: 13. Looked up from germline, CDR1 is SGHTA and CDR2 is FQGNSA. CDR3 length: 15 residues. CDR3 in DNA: TGTGCCAGCAGCTCCATGAGACAGGGCCAAACCGGCTACACCTTC. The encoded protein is CASSSMRQGQTGYTF.

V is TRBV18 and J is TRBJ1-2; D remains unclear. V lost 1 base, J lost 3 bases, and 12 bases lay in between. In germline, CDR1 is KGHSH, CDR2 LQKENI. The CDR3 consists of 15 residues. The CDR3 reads CASSPLPGIHYGYTF. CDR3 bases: TGTGCCAGCTCACCACTTCCCGGGATCCACTATGGCTACACCTTC.

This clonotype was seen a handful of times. The CDR3, as DNA: TGTGCCAGCAGCTTAGAAGGACATAGCAATCAGCCCCAGCATTTT. Translation gives CASSLEGHSNQPQHF. The gene calls are TRBV11-3 and TRBJ1-5, with D possibly being TRBD1 (5 bases). Between the trimmed V and J ends, which lost 0 bases and 0 bases, there was a span of 6 bases. CDR3 length: 15 amino acids. CDR1 and CDR2 from the germline V gene are SGHNT and YENEEA.

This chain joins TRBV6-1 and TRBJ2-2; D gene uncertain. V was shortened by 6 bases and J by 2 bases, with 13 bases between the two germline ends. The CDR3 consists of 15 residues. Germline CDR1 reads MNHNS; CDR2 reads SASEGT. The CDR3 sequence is CASSSGRTNTGELFF. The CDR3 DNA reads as TGTGCCAGCAGCTCTGGACGGACCAACACCGGGGAGCTGTTTTTT.

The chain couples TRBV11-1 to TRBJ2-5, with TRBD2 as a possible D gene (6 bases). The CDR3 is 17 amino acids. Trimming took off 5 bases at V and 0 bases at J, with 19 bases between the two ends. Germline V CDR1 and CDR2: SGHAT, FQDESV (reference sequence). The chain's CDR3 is CASSPGTGDAYQETQYF. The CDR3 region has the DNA TGTGCCAGCAGCCCCGGTACGGGGGACGCGTACCAAGAGACCCAGTACTTC. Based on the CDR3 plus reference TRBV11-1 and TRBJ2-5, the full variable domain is EAEVAQSPRYKITEKSQAVAFWCDPISGHATLYWYRQILGQGPELLVQFQDESVVDDSQLPKDRFSAERLKGVDSTLKIQPAELGDSAMYLCASSPGTGDAYQETQYFGPGTRLLVL.

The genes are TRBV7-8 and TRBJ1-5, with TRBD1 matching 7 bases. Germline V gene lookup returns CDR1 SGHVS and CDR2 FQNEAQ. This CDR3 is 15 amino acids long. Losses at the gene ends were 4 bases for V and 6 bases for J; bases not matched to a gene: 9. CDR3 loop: CASSSETGAGQPQHF. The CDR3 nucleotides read TGTGCCAGCAGCTCGGAAACAGGGGCAGGTCAGCCCCAGCATTTT.

CDR3 loop: CAIRRDSLSNYGYTF. The CDR3, as DNA: TGTGCCATCAGGAGGGACAGCCTATCTAACTATGGCTACACCTTC. The gene calls are TRBV10-3 and TRBJ1-2; 7 nucleotides align to TRBD1. Germline values: CDR1 ENHRY, CDR2 SYGVKD. This CDR3 is 15 amino acids long. The V segment lost 6 bases and the J segment 0 bases; nucleotides outside the gene matches: 7.

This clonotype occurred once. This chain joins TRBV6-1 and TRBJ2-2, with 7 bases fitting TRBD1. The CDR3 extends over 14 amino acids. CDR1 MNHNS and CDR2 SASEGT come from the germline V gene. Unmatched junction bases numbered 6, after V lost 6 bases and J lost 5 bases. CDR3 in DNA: TGTGCCAGCAGCTGGACAGGACGGACCGGGGAGCTGTTTTTT. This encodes CASSWTGRTGELFF.

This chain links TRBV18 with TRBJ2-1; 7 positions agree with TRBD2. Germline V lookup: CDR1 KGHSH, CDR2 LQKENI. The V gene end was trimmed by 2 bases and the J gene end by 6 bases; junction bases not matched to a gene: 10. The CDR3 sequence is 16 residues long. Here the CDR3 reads CASSPIAGEPINEQFF. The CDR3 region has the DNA TGTGCCAGCTCACCAATAGCGGGCGAGCCGATCAATGAGCAGTTCTTC.

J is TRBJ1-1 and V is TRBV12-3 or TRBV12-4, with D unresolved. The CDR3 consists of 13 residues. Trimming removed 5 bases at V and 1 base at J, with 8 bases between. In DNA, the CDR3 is TGTGCCAGCAGTCTCATGGCGAACACTGAAGCTTTCTTT. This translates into CASSLMANTEAFF.

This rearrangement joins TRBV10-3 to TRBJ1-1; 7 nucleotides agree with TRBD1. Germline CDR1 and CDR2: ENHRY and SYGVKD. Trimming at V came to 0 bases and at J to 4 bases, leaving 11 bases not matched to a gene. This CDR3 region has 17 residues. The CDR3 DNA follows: TGTGCCATCAGTGAGTCTCCGGCGAAGGCAGGGGGCACTGAAGCTTTCTTT. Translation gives CAISESPAKAGGTEAFF.

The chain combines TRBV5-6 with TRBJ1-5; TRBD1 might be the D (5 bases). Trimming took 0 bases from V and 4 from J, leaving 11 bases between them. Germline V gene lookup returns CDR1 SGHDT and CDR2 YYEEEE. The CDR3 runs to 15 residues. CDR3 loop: CASSLGGFRNQPQHF. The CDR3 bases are TGTGCCAGCAGCTTGGGGGGGTTTAGGAATCAGCCCCAGCATTTT.

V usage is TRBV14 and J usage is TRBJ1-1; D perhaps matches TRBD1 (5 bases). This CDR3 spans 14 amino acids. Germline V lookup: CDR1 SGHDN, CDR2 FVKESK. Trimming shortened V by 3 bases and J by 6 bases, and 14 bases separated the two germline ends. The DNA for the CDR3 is TGTGCCAGCAGCCAGGGACTGAGTCGCGCTGAAGCTTTCTTT. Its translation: CASSQGLSRAEAFF.

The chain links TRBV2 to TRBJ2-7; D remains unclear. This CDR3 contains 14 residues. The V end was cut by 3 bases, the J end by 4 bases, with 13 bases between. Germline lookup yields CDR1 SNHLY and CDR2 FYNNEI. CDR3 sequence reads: CASSDDRVAYEQYF. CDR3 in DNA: TGTGCCAGCAGTGATGACCGTGTGGCGTACGAGCAGTACTTC.

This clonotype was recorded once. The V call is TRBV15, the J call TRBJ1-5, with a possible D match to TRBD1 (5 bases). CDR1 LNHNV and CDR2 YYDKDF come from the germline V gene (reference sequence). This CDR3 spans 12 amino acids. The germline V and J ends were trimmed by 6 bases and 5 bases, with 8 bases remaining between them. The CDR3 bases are TGTGCCACCAGACGGGGGGATCAGCCCCAGCATTTT. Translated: CATRRGDQPQHF.

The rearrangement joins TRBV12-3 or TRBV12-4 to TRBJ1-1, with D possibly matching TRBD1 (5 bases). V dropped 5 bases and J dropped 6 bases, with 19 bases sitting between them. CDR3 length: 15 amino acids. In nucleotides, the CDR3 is TGTGCCAGCAGTCCTCAACGGGGGGGGGTACCTGAAGCTTTCTTT. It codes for CASSPQRGGVPEAFF.

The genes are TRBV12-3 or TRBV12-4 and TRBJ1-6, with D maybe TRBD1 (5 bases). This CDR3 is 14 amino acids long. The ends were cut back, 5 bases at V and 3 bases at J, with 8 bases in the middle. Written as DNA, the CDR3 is TGTGCCAGCAGTAGGGGCAACTATAATTCACCCCTCCACTTT. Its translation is CASSRGNYNSPLHF.

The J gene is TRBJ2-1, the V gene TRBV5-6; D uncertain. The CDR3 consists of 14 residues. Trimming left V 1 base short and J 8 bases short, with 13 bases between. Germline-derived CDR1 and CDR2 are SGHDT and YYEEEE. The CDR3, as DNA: TGTGCCAGCAGCTTGATTTCGGGTTCTGATGAGCAGTTCTTC. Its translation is CASSLISGSDEQFF.

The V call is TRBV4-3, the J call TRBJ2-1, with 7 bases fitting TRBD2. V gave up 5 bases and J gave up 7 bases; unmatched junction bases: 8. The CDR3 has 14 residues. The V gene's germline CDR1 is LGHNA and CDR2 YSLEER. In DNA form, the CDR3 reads TGCGCCAGCAGCTTTAGGGAGGGGAGTAATGAGCAGTTCTTC. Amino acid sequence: CASSFREGSNEQFF.

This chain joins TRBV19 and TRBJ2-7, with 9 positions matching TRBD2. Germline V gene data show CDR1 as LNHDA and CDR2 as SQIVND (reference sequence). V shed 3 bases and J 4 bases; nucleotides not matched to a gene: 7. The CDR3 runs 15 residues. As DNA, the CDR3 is TGTGCCAGTAGTATGGGGACTAGCCTAATATACGAGCAGTACTTC. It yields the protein CASSMGTSLIYEQYF. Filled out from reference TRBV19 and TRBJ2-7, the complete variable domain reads DGGITQSPKYLFRKEGQNVTLSCEQNLNHDAMYWYRQDPGQGLRLIYYSQIVNDFQKGDIAEGYSVSREKKESFPLTVTSAQKNPTAFYLCASSMGTSLIYEQYFGPGTRLTVT.

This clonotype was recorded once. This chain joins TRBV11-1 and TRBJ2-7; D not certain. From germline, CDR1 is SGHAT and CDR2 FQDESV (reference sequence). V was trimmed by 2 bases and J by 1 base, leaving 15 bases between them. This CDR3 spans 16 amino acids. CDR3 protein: CASSLSNRGASYEQYF. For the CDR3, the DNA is TGTGCCAGCAGCTTATCGAACCGCGGTGCTTCCTACGAGCAGTACTTC.

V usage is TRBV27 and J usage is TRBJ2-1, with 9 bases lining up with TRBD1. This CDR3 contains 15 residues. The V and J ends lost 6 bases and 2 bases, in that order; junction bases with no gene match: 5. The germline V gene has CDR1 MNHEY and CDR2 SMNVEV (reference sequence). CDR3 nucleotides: TGTGCCAGCAGCATACAGGGGGCACCCTACAATGAGCAGTTCTTC. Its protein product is CASSIQGAPYNEQFF.